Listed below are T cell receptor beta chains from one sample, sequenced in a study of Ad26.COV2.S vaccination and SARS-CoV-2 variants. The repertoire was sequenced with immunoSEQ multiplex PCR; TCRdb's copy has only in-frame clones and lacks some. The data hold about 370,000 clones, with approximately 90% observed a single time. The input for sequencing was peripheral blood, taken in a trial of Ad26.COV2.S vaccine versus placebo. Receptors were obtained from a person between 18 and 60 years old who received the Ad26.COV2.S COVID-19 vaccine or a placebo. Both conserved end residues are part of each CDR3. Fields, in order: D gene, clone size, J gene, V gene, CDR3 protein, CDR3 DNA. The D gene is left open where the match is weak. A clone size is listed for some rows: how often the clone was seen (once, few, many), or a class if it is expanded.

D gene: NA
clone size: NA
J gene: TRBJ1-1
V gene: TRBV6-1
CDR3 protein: CASSENGNTEAFF
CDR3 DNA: TGTGCCAGCAGTGAAAACGGAAACACTGAAGCTTTCTTT

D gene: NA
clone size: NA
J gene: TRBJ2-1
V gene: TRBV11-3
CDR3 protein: CASSLRGSYNEQFF
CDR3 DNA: TGTGCCAGCAGCTTACGGGGTTCCTACAATGAGCAGTTCTTC

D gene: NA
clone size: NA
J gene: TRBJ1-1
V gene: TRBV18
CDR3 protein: CASSPDVNTEAFF
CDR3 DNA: TGTGCCAGCTCGCCCGACGTAAACACTGAAGCTTTCTTT

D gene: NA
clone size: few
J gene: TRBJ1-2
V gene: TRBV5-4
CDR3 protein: CASTQFSTYNYGYTF
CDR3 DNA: TGTGCCAGCACCCAGTTCTCCACCTATAACTATGGCTACACCTTC

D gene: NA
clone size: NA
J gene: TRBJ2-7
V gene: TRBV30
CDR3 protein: CAWSMADHEQYF
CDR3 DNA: TGTGCCTGGAGTATGGCAGATCACGAGCAGTACTTC

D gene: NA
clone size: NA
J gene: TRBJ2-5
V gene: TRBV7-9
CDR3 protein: CASSSTGLIKETQYF
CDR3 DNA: TGTGCCAGCAGCTCTACCGGCTTAATTAAGGAGACCCAGTACTTC

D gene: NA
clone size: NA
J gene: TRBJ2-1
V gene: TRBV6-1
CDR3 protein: CASSERGNEQFF
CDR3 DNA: TGTGCCAGCAGTGAAAGGGGAAATGAGCAGTTCTTC

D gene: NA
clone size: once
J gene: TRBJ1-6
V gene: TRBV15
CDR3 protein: CATSRDVSNSPLHF
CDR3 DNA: TGTGCCACCAGCAGAGATGTCAGTAATTCACCCCTCCACTTT

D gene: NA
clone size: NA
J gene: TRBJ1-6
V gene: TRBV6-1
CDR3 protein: CASSDLGRSYNSPLHF
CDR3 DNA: TGTGCCAGCAGTGATCTTGGGAGATCCTATAATTCACCCCTCCACTTT

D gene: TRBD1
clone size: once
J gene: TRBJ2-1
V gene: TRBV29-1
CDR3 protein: CSVEGQNNEQFF
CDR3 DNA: TGCAGCGTAGAGGGACAGAACAATGAGCAGTTCTTC

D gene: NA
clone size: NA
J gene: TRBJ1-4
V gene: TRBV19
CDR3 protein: CASMSGSNEKLFF
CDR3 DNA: TGTGCCAGTATGTCTGGGTCGAATGAAAAACTGTTTTTT

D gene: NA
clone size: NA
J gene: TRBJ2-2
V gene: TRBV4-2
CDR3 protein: CASSQEGAMNTGELFF
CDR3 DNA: TGTGCCAGCAGCCAAGAAGGGGCAATGAACACCGGGGAGCTGTTTTTT